This T cell receptor (beta chain) was obtained from a study of blood T cell repertoires in COVID-19. Study as a whole: Acute and convalescent COVID-19 specimens originated in the United States, Italy and Spain.

The repertoire was sequenced with immunoSEQ multiplex PCR; TCRdb's copy has only in-frame clones and lacks some. This table has 150,000 or so clones, 87% appearing once. Participants reported their clinical history, and cohort assignment relied on those reports. Exposed participants encountered a COVID-19 case during the 2 weeks preceding study entry. The CDR3 covers 15 residues. V shed 3 bases and J shed 0 bases, with 9 bases lying between them. The germline CDR1 and CDR2 sequences are MDHEN and SYDVKM. The sequence came from a woman between 40 and 50 years old who had been exposed to COVID-19. Input material: PBMCs or T cells enriched from blood (not recorded which). The chain recombines TRBV28 with TRBJ1-3; tentatively, D is TRBD1 (5 bases). The CDR3 bases are TGTGCCAGCAGTTTGGGGCGGAGCTCTGGAAACACCATATATTTT. Translation: CASSLGRSSGNTIYF.